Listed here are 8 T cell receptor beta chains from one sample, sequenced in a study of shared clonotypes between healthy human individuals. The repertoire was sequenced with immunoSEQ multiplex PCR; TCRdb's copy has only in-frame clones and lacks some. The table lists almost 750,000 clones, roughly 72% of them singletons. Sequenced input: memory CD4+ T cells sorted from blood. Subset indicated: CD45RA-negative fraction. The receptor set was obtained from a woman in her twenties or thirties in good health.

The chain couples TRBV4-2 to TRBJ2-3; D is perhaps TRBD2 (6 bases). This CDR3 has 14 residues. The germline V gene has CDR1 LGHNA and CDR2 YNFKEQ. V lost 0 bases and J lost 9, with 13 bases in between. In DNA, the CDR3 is TGTGCCAGCAGCCAAGATAGCGGTACGACCACGCAGTATTTT. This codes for CASSQDSGTTTQYF.

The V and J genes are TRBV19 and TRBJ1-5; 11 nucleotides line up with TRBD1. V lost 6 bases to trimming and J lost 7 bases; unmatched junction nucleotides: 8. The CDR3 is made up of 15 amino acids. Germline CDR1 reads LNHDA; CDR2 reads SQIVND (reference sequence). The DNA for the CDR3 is TGTGCCAGTAGCGGGACAGGGGGACTTCAGCAGCCCCAGCATTTT. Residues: CASSGTGGLQQPQHF.

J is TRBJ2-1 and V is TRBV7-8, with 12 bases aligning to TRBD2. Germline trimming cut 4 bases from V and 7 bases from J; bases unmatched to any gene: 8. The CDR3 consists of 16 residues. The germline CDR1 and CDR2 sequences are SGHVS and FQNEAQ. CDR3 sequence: CASSYVWTSGKNEQFF. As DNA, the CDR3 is TGTGCCAGCAGCTACGTCTGGACTAGCGGGAAAAATGAGCAGTTCTTC.

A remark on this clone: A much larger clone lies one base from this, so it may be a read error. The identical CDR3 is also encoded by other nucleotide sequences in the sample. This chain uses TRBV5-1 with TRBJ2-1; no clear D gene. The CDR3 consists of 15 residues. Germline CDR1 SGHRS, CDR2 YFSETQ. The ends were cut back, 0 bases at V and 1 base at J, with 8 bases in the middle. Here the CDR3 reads CASSLDSHSYNEQFF. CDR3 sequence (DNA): TGCGCCAGCAGCTTGGACAGCCATTCCTACAATGAGCAGTTCTTC.

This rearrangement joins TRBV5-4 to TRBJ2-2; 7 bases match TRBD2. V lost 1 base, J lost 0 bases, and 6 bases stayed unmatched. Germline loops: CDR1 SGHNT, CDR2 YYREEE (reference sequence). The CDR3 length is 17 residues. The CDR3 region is CASSLLASGTNTGELFF. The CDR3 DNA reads TGTGCCAGCAGCTTGTTGGCTAGCGGAACGAACACCGGGGAGCTGTTTTTT. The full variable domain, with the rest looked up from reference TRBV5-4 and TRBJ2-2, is ETGVTQSPTHLIKTRGQQVTLRCSSQSGHNTVSWYQQALGQGPQFIFQYYREEENGRGNFPPRFSGLQFPNYSSELNVNALELDDSALYLCASSLLASGTNTGELFFGEGSRLTVL.

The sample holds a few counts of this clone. CDR3 region: CASSQFSGGVAFF. CDR3 in DNA: TGTGCCAGCAGCCAATTTTCGGGGGGCGTAGCTTTCTTT. The V call is TRBV14, the J call TRBJ1-1; TRBD1 might be the D (6 bases). The germline V and J ends were trimmed by 2 bases and 10 bases, with 14 bases remaining between them. Germline-derived CDR1 and CDR2 are SGHDN and FVKESK. This CDR3 region has 13 residues.

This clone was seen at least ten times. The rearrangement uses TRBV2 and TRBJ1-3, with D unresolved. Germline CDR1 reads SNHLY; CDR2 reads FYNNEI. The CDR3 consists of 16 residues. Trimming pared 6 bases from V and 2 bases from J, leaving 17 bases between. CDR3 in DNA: TGTGCCAGCAGCGCTATGAACTTAGGGACTGGAAACACCATATATTTT. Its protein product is CASSAMNLGTGNTIYF.

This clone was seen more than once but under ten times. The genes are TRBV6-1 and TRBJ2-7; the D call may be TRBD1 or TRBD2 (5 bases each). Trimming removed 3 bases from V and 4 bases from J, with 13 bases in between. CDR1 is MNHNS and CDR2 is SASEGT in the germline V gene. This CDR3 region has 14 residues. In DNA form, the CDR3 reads TGTGCCAGCAGTGATAACCTGGGGGTTTACGAGCAGTACTTC. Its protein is CASSDNLGVYEQYF.